This T cell receptor beta chain was found in a study of cytomegalovirus exposure and HLA in healthy donors. Notes on the study in general: A highly shared variant cluster was judged a likely technical artifact. TCR beta chains numbering approximately 150 were designated cytomegalovirus-associated. Based on reports, TCR beta sequences accurately predicted HLA-A and HLA-B alleles for most subjects.

The CDR3 has 14 residues. Germline CDR1 LNHDA, CDR2 SQIVND (reference sequence). The ends lost 9 bases at V and 5 bases at J; junction bases unmatched: 8. A remark on this clone: Its antigen is still unknown.

Researchers ran the PCR with 60 Vbeta and 13 Jbeta primers. Authors' processing steps: In a later analysis, the count reached roughly 80 million unique TCR beta chains, with 10 million to 14 million shared. The data were produced by immunoSEQ multiplex PCR, yet TCRdb's version contains in-frame clones alone and is incomplete. That table gives V, J and clone size, and the DNA gave D and trimming. Among roughly 150,000 clones listed, around 80% were seen once. V and J are TRBV19 and TRBJ1-5; 9 nucleotides line up with TRBD1. What was sequenced was PBMCs. The TCR sequence derives from a woman in her thirties or forties in good health and CMV-seronegative. CDR3 coding DNA: TGTGCCAGCACGGACAGGGGTCCCGATCAGCCCCAGCATTTT. It specifies CASTDRGPDQPQHF.